The 10 T cell receptor beta chains below all came from one sample that was sequenced in a study of cytomegalovirus exposure and HLA in healthy donors. PCR involved 60 Vbeta and 13 Jbeta primers. TCRdb keeps only in-frame clones here, not all; method: immunoSEQ multiplex PCR. In the table there are fewer than 120,000 clones, about 80% of which are singletons. Sequenced material: PBMCs. Receptors originate from a woman aged 55-70 years in good health and CMV-seropositive.

This clone has a handful of counts. V gene TRBV6-1 combines with J gene TRBJ1-2; a possible D gene is TRBD1 (5 bases). V was pared by 6 bases and J by 5 bases, with 16 bases between. The CDR3 covers 14 residues. Per germline, CDR1 MNHNS and CDR2 SASEGT. This CDR3 is CASSPNWGEYGYTF. CDR3 nucleotide sequence: TGTGCCAGCAGCCCCAATTGGGGGGAGTATGGCTACACCTTC.

The chain is built from TRBV6-5 and TRBJ2-3; 8 positions agree with TRBD1. The germline V gene has CDR1 MNHEY and CDR2 SVGAGI. V dropped 2 bases and J dropped 5; count of bases not matched to a gene: 9. The CDR3 is 16 residues long. CDR3 in DNA: TGTGCCAGCAGTTACACATCGACAGGGGTGATAGATACGCAGTATTTT. This gives the protein CASSYTSTGVIDTQYF.

This chain links TRBV4-1 with TRBJ2-5; possible D gene TRBD1, 6 bases. The DNA end lines up better with TRBJ2-7; the J call may be wrong. CDR1 and CDR2 from the germline V gene are MGHRA and YSYEKL. This CDR3 contains 15 residues. The CDR3 loop is CASSQLLGAPYEQYF. The CDR3 bases are TGCGCCAGCAGCCAATTATTGGGGGCACCCTACGAGCAGTACTTC.

This rearrangement joins TRBV9 to TRBJ2-1; TRBD2 agrees at 8 bases. This CDR3 has 18 amino acids. The V and J ends lost 4 bases and 1 base, in that order; junction bases with no gene match: 13. Germline V gene sequence: CDR1 SGDLS, CDR2 YYNGEE. CDR3 in amino acids: CASSPRNLAGLSYNEQFF. For the CDR3, the DNA is TGTGCCAGCAGCCCTCGAAACTTAGCGGGATTATCCTACAATGAGCAGTTCTTC.

This chain joins TRBV27 and TRBJ1-2; unclear D gene. Germline loops: CDR1 MNHEY, CDR2 SMNVEV (reference sequence). Trimming took off 4 bases at V and 2 bases at J, with 8 bases between the two ends. This CDR3 region has 13 residues. The CDR3 spells CASSSLQNYGYTF. The CDR3 DNA reads as TGTGCCAGCAGTTCCCTTCAGAACTATGGCTACACCTTC.

This clone was recorded once. V gene TRBV19 combines with J gene TRBJ2-1; D call uncertain. Per the germline V gene, CDR1 is LNHDA and CDR2 is SQIVND (reference sequence). V was clipped by 3 bases and J by 0 bases, with 12 bases between them. The CDR3 runs to 16 residues. DNA for the CDR3: TGTGCCAGTAGTATCCCTTACACCTTCTCCTACAATGAGCAGTTCTTC. This gives the protein CASSIPYTFSYNEQFF.

The chain uses TRBV5-5 and TRBJ2-1; maybe TRBD2 (5 bases). The length of the CDR3 is 14 residues. V gave up 1 base and J gave up 4 bases, with 9 bases separating them. Germline-derived CDR1 and CDR2 are SGHKS and YYEKEE (reference sequence). The CDR3 reads CASSLRGNYNEQFF. CDR3 DNA: TGTGCCAGCAGCTTGCGGGGAAATTACAATGAGCAGTTCTTC.

V usage is TRBV28 and J usage is TRBJ2-3; possible D gene TRBD1, 6 bases. The CDR3 length is 16 residues. Trimming cost V 2 bases and J 5 bases, with 17 bases left between them. The germline gives CDR1 MDHEN, CDR2 SYDVKM. The CDR3 loop reads CASSLPAAGERDTQYF. In DNA form, the CDR3 reads TGTGCCAGCAGTTTACCTGCGGCAGGGGAGAGAGATACGCAGTATTTT.

The chain is built from TRBV7-3 and TRBJ2-2, with D tentatively TRBD2 (5 bases). V was cut by 1 base and J by 4 bases, with 10 bases left in between. Germline CDR1 SGHTA, CDR2 FQGTGA. This CDR3 has 15 amino acids. CDR3 protein: CASSLSLAGTGELFF. DNA for the CDR3: TGTGCCAGCAGCTTAAGTCTAGCCGGCACCGGGGAGCTGTTTTTT.

The chain carries TRBV7-9 and TRBJ2-1; 8 nucleotides align to TRBD1. Trimming at V came to 5 bases and at J to 7 bases, leaving 7 bases not matched to a gene. There are 14 residues in the CDR3. Per germline, CDR1 SEHNR and CDR2 FQNEAQ (reference sequence). The DNA of the CDR3 is TGTGCCAGCAGCCGGGACAGGACGTCGAATGAGCAGTTCTTC. Its protein product is CASSRDRTSNEQFF.